The rows below give T cell receptor beta chains drawn from one sample of a study of shared clonotypes between healthy human individuals. Generated by immunoSEQ multiplex PCR, the TCRdb table keeps only in-frame clones and is missing some. The table lists 2 million to 2.5 million clones, just under 95% of them singletons, with approximately 0.39% in the top ten. Input material: naive CD4+ T cells from PBMCs. These receptors were collected from a man between 18 and 29 years old in good health. Some clones in this sample may be carry-over from other donors' samples. Both conserved end residues are part of each CDR3. The order of the fields is D gene, clone size, V gene, J gene, CDR3 DNA, CDR3 protein. The D gene is left open where the match is weak. Size is omitted from some rows. Given values are once, few, many or a class for expanded clones.

TRBD2,.,TRBV30,TRBJ2-5,TGTGCCTGGAGTACCGGGAGGGTAGAGACCCAGTACTTC,CAWSTGRVETQYF
.,.,TRBV11-2,TRBJ2-7,TGTGCCAGCAGCTTAGAGGAGGCCAGGGGTTACGAGCAGTACTTC,CASSLEEARGYEQYF
.,.,TRBV2,TRBJ1-5,TGTGCCAGCAGTGGTCGGTTGAGCAATCAGCCCCAGCATTTT,CASSGRLSNQPQHF
.,.,TRBV4-3,TRBJ2-1,TGCGCCAGCAGCCAAGACCCCACTAGTCCAGCCCCAGCAATCCATGAGCAGTTCTTC,CASSQDPTSPAPAIHEQFF
TRBD2,.,TRBV5-6,TRBJ2-7,TGTGCCAGCAGCTTGGGCGGGAGGGCCCCCGAGCAGTACTTC,CASSLGGRAPEQYF
.,.,TRBV27,TRBJ2-1,TGTGCCAGCAGTCGAATAGGGAGTATTGAGCAGTTCTTC,CASSRIGSIEQFF
.,.,TRBV29-1,TRBJ2-1,TGCAGCGTTGAAGAAGGGCTGAGCTCCTACAATGAGCAGTTCTTC,CSVEEGLSSYNEQFF
.,.,TRBV28,TRBJ2-7,TGTGCCAGCAGTTTCTCGGGCGAGCAGTACTTC,CASSFSGEQYF
.,.,TRBV6-6,TRBJ1-1,TGTGCCAGCAGGCTAAATCAGGGAAGTAACACTGAAGCTTTCTTT,CASRLNQGSNTEAFF
TRBD1,.,TRBV5-1,TRBJ2-5,TGCGCCAGCAGCCCTCGGGACAGGGGGCTCCAGACCCAGTACTTC,CASSPRDRGLQTQYF
.,.,TRBV5-4,TRBJ2-2,TGTGCCAGCAGCTTGTTTACAGGGAACACCGGGGAGCTGTTTTTT,CASSLFTGNTGELFF
TRBD2,few,TRBV9,TRBJ2-6,TGTGCCAGCAGCGTAGGGGAGGGCCGGTCTGGGGCCAACGTCCTGACTTTC,CASSVGEGRSGANVLTF
.,once,TRBV2,TRBJ2-1,TGTGCCAGCAGTGGGGACTGGGGGGAGCAGTTCTTC,CASSGDWGEQFF
TRBD1,.,TRBV5-1,TRBJ2-7,TGCGCCAGCAGCTTACAGACAGGGCACGAGCAGTACTTC,CASSLQTGHEQYF
.,few,TRBV6-5,TRBJ1-1,TGTGCCAGCAGCAAGGGGAAGCGGGCTGAAGCTTTCTTT,CASSKGKRAEAFF
TRBD2,.,TRBV7-9,TRBJ2-7,TGTGCCAGCAGCCTGGGACTAGCGGGAGGATACTCCTACGAGCAGTACTTC,CASSLGLAGGYSYEQYF
TRBD2,.,TRBV6-5,TRBJ2-2,TGTGCCAGCAGTTACTCGAATCGGGGGGGTAGGGAGCTGTTTTTT,CASSYSNRGGRELFF
TRBD1,.,TRBV28,TRBJ2-2,TGTGCCAGCGGACGCCGGGACAGGGGGTTTGGCACCGGGGAGCTGTTTTTT,CASGRRDRGFGTGELFF
.,.,TRBV28,TRBJ2-7,TGTGCCAGCAGTTCTAATAGCTTCCGAACGGGAGAGCAGTACTTC,CASSSNSFRTGEQYF
.,.,TRBV6-6,TRBJ1-5,TGTGCCAGCAGTCCTCCCCAGTATCAGCCCCAGCATTTT,CASSPPQYQPQHF
TRBD1,.,TRBV7-9,TRBJ2-7,TGTGCCAGCAGCTTCATAGGACAGGCTTCGTACGAGCAGTACTTC,CASSFIGQASYEQYF
TRBD1,few,TRBV27,TRBJ1-1,TGTGCCAAGAGGCAGGGGGTTTCGAACACTGAAGCTTTCTTT,CAKRQGVSNTEAFF
TRBD1,.,TRBV5-1,TRBJ2-2,TGCGCCAGCAGCTTGGGACAGGGGTACACCGGGGAGCTGTTTTTT,CASSLGQGYTGELFF
.,.,TRBV6-1,TRBJ2-5,TGTGCCAGCAGTGAAGCGGGGGGGCGGGAGACCCAGTACTTC,CASSEAGGRETQYF
.,.,TRBV5-1,TRBJ1-1,TGCGCCAGCAGCTCGAGAATAACCGGGAACACTGAAGCTTTCTTT,CASSSRITGNTEAFF
.,.,TRBV6-5,TRBJ2-7,TGTGCCAGCAGTTACTCCACCGGGACCTACGAGCAGTACTTC,CASSYSTGTYEQYF
.,.,TRBV18,TRBJ2-2,TGTGCCAGCTCACCAAGCCCACGGGGGATCGGGGAGCTGTTTTTT,CASSPSPRGIGELFF
TRBD1,.,TRBV28,TRBJ2-1,TGTGCCAGCCGCCTTAGTAGGGACAGGATGAATGAGCAGTTCTTC,CASRLSRDRMNEQFF
TRBD1,.,TRBV5-1,TRBJ2-7,TGCGCCAGCAGCCCAGGCCCGGGACAGGGCTACGAGCAGTACTTC,CASSPGPGQGYEQYF
.,.,TRBV11-2,TRBJ2-2,TGTGCCAGCAGCTTAGGCAGGGCACCCGGGGAGCTGTTTTTT,CASSLGRAPGELFF
TRBD1,.,TRBV11-3,TRBJ2-5,TGTGCCAGCAGCTTTGGTGGGACAGACCAAGAGACCCAGTACTTC,CASSFGGTDQETQYF
.,.,TRBV28,TRBJ2-3,TGTGCCAGCATCCCAACGGGCACCCGCACAGATACGCAGTATTTT,CASIPTGTRTDTQYF
TRBD2,.,TRBV4-1,TRBJ2-1,TGCGCCAGCAGCCCAGGACGAGCGGGATCCTACAATGAGCAGTTCTTC,CASSPGRAGSYNEQFF